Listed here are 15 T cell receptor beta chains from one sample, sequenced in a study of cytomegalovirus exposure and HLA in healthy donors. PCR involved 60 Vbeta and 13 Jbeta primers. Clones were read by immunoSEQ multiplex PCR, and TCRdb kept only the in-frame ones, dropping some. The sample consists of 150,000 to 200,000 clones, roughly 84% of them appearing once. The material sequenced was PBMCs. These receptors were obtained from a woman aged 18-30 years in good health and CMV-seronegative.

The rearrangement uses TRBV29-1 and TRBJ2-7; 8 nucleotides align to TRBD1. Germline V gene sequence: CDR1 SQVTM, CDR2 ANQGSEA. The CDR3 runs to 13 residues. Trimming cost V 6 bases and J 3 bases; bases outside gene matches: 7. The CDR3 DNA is TGCAGCGTCCGAGGAGACAGGGGCTACGAGCAGTACTTC. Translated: CSVRGDRGYEQYF.

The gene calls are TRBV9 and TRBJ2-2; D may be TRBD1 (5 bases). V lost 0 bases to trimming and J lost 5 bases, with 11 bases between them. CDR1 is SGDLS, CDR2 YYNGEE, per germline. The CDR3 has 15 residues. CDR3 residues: CASSVADRLTGELFF. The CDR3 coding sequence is TGTGCCAGCAGCGTAGCTGACAGATTAACCGGGGAGCTGTTTTTT.

The CDR3 DNA reads TGTGCCAGCAGTTCCGCCCTAAGGGACAGATACTATGGCTACACCTTC. Protein: CASSSALRDRYYGYTF. The chain has TRBV6-5 and TRBJ1-2; 7 bases map to TRBD1. The junction had 11 bases not matched to a gene; V was cut back by 4 bases and J by 3 bases. This CDR3 contains 16 residues. Germline CDR1 is MNHEY and CDR2 is SVGAGI.

CDR3 bases: TGTGCCAGCAGTCCTACCGTGACTAGCGGGGTAGAGTACCAAGAGACCCAGTACTTC. Its protein is CASSPTVTSGVEYQETQYF. The chain joins TRBV7-2 to TRBJ2-5, with 11 bases that match TRBD2. Germline V gene data show CDR1 as SGHTA and CDR2 as FQGNSA. V lost 6 bases to trimming and J lost 0 bases; unmatched junction nucleotides: 15. This CDR3 is 19 amino acids long.

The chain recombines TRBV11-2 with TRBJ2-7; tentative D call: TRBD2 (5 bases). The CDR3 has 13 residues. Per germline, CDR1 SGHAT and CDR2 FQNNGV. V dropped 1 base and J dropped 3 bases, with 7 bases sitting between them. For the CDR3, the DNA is TGTGCCAGCAGCTTAGCGACTAACTACGAGCAGTACTTC. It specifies CASSLATNYEQYF.

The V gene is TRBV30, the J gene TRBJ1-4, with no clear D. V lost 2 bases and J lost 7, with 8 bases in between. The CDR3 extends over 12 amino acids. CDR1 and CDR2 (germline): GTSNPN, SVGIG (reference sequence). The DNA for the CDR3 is TGTGCCTGGAGTTATGTTCCTGAAAAACTGTTTTTT. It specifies CAWSYVPEKLFF.

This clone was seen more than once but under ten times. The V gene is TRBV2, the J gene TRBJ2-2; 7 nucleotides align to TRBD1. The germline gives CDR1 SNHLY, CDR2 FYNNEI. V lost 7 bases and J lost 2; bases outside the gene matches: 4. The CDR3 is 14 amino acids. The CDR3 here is CASNGQVNTGELFF. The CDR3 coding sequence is TGTGCCAGCAACGGACAGGTTAACACCGGGGAGCTGTTTTTT.

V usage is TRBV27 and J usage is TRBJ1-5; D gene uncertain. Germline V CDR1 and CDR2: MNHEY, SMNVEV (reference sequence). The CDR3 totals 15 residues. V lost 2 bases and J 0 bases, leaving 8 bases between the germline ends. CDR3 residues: CASSLNSHSNQPQHF. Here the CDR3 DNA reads TGTGCCAGCAGTTTAAACAGTCATAGCAATCAGCCCCAGCATTTT.

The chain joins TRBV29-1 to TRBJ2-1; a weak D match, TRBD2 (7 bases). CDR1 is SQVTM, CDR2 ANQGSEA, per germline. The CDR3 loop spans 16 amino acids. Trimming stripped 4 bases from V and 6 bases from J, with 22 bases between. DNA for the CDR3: TGCAGCGTTGTTGGGGGGGGGCTTTTTTTTCGCAATGAGCAGTTCTTC. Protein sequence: CSVVGGGLFFRNEQFF.

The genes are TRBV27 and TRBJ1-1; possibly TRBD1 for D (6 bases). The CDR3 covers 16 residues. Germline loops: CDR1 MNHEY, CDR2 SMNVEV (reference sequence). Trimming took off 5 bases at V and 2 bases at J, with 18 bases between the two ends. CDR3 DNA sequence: TGTGCCAGCAGTCCCCTCCCCCCCAGGGGAAACACTGAAGCTTTCTTT. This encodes CASSPLPPRGNTEAFF.

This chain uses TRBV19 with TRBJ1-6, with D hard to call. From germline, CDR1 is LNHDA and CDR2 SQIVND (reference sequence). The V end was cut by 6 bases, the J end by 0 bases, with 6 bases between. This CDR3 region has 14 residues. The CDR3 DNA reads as TGTGCCAGTAGACACAGCTCCTATAATTCACCCCTCCACTTT. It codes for CASRHSSYNSPLHF.

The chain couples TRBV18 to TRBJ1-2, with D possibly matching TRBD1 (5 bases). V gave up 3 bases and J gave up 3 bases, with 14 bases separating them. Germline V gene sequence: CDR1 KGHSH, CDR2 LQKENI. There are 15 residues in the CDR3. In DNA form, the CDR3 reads TGTGCCAGCTCACCCCAGGGTATAATGGACTATGGCTACACCTTC. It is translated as CASSPQGIMDYGYTF.

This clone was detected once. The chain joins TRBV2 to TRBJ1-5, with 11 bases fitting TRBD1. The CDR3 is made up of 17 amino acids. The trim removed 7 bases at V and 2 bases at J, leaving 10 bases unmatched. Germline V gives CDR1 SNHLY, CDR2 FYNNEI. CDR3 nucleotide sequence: TGTGCCAGCACTCCGGGACAGGGGGGGATAGGCAATCAGCCCCAGCATTTT. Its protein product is CASTPGQGGIGNQPQHF.

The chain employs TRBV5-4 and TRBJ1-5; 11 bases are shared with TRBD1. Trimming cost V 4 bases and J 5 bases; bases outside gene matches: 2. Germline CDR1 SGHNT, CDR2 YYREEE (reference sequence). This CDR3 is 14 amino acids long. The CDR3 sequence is CASSKGQGDQPQHF. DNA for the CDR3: TGTGCCAGCAGCAAGGGACAGGGGGATCAGCCCCAGCATTTT.

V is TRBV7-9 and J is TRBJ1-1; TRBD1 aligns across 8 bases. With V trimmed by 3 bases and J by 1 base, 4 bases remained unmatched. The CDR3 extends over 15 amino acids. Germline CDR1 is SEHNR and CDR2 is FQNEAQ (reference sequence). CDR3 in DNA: TGTGCCAGCAGCTTCGGGACAGGAGAGAACACTGAAGCTTTCTTT. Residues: CASSFGTGENTEAFF.